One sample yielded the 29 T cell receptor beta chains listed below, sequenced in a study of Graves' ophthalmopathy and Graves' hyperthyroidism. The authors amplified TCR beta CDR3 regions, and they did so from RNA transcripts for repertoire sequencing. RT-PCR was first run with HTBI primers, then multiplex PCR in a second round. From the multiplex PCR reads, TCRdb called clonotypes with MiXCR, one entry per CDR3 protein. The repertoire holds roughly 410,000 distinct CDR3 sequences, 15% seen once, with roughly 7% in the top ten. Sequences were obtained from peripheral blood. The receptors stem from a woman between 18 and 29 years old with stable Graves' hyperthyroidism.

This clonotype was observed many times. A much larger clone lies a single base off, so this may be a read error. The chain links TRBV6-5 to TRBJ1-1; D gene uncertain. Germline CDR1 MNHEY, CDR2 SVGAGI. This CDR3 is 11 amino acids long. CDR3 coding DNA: TGTGCCAGCAGTTTAGAGTGGGAAGCTTTATTT. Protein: CASSLEWEALF.

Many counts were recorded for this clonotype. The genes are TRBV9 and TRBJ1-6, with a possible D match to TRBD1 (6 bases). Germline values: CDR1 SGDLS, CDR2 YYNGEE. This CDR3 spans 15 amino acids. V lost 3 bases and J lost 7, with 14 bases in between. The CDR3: CASSARGTQNSPLHF. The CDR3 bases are TGTGCCAGCAGCGCGAGGGGGACACAGAATTCACCCCTCCACTTT.

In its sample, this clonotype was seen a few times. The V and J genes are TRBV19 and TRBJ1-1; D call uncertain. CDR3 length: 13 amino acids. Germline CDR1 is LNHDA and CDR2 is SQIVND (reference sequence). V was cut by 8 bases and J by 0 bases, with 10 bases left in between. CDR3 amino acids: CASPGGLNTEAFF. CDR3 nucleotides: TGTGCCAGTCCGGGAGGGCTGAACACTGAAGCTTTCTTT.

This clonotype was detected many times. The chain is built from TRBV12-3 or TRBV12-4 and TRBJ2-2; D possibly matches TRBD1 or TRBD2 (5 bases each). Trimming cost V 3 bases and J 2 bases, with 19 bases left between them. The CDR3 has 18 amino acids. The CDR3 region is CASSFGGPGTRNTGELFF. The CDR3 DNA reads TGTGCCAGCAGTTTCGGCGGGCCCGGGACGAGAAACACCGGGGAGCTGTTTTTT.

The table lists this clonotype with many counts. The CDR3 spells CSARPINLKHEQYF. For the CDR3, the DNA is TGCAGTGCTAGACCCATAAATCTCAAGCACGAGCAGTACTTC. The gene calls are TRBV20-1 and TRBJ2-7; D is undetermined. Germline CDR1 is DFQATT and CDR2 is SNEGSKA (reference sequence). The CDR3 sequence is 14 residues long. With 2 bases removed from V and 5 bases from J, the gap between germline ends came to 16 bases.

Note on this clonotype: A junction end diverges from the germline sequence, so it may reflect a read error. Written as DNA, the CDR3 is TGTGCCAGTAACGCTGCGGGGAATTCACACCTCCACTTT. Amino acids: CASNAAGNSHLHF. The V and J genes are TRBV19 and TRBJ1-6; no reliable D call. The length of the CDR3 is 13 residues. Germline-derived CDR1 and CDR2 are LNHDA and SQIVND (reference sequence).

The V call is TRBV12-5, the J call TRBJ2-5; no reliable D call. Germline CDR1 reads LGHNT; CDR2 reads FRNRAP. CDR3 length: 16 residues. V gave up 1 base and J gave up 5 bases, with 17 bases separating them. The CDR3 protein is CASGLGGPGGWETQYF. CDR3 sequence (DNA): TGTGCTAGTGGTTTGGGCGGCCCCGGCGGTTGGGAGACCCAGTACTTC.

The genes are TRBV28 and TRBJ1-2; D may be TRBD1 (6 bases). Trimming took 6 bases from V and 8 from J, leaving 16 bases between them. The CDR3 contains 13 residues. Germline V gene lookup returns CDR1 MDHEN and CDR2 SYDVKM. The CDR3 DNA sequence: TGTGCCAGCAGCACCGCCACAGGGAGCGGCTACACCTTC. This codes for CASSTATGSGYTF.

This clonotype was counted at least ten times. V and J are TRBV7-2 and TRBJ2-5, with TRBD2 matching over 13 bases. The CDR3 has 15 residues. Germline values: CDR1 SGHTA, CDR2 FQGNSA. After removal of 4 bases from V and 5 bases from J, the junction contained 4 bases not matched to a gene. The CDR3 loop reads CASSWGTSGVETQYF. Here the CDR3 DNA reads TGTGCCAGCAGCTGGGGGACTAGCGGGGTTGAGACCCAGTACTTC.

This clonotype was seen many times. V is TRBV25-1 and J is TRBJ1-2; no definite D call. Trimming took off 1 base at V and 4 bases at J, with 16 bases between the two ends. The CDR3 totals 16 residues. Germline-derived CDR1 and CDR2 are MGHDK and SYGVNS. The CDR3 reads CASSESGGVASYGYTF. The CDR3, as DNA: TGTGCCAGCAGTGAATCCGGCGGGGTCGCTTCCTATGGCTACACCTTC.

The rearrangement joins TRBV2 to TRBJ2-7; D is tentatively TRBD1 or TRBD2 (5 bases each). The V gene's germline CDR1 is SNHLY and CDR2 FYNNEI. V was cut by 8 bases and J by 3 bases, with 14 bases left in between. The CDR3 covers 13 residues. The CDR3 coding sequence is TGTGCCAGCGAATTAACTAGGGGCTACGAGCAGTACTTC. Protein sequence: CASELTRGYEQYF.

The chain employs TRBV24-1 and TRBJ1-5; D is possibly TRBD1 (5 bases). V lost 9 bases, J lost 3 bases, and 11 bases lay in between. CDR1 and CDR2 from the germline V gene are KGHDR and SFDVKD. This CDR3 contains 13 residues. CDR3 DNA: TGTGCCACCGGGGGGGTTTCCAATCAGCCCCAGCATTTT. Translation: CATGGVSNQPQHF.

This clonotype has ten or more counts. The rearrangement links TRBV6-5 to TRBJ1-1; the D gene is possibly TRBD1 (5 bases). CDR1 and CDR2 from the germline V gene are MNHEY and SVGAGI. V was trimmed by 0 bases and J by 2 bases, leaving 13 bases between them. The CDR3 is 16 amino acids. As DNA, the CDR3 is TGTGCCAGCAGTTACTCGTGGGGGGATATCAACACTGAAGCTTTCTTT. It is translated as CASSYSWGDINTEAFF.

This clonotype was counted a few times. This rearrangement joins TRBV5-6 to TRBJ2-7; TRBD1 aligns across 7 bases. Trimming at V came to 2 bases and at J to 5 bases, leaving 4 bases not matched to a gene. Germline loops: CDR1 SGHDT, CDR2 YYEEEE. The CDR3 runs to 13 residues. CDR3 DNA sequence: TGTGCCAGCAGCTTTTACAGGGGACACGAGCAGTACTTC. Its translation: CASSFYRGHEQYF.

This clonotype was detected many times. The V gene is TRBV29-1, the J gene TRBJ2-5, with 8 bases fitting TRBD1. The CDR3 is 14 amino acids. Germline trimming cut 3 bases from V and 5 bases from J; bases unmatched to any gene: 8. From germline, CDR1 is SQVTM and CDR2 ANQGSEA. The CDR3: CSVDRTGKLETQYF. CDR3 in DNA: TGCAGCGTTGATCGGACAGGGAAATTGGAGACCCAGTACTTC.

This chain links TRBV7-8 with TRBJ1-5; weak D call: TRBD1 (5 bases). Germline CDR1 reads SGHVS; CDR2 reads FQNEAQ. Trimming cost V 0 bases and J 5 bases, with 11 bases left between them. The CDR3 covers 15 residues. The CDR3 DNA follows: TGTGCCAGCAGCTTAGCGCCGGGGGGGTATCAGCCCCAGCATTTT. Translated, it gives CASSLAPGGYQPQHF.

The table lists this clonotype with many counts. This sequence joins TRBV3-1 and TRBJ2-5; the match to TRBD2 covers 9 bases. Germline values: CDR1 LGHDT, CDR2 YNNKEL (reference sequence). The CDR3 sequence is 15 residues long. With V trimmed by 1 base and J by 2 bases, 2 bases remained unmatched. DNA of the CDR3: TGTGCCAGCAGCCAAGGGCTAGCGGGACAAGAGACCCAGTACTTC. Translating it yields CASSQGLAGQETQYF.

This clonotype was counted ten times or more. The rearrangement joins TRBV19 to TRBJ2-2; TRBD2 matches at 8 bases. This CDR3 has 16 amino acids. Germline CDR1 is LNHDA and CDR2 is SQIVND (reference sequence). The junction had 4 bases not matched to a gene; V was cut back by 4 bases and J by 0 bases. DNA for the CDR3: TGTGCCAGTAGTACCGGGGGGGGTGCGAACACCGGGGAGCTGTTTTTT. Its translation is CASSTGGGANTGELFF.

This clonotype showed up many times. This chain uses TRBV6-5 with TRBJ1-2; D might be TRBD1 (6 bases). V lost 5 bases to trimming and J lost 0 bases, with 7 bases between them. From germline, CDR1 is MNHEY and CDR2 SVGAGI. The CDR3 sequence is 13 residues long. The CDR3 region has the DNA TGTGCCAGCAGTCGGACAGCTAACTATGGCTACACCTTC. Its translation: CASSRTANYGYTF.

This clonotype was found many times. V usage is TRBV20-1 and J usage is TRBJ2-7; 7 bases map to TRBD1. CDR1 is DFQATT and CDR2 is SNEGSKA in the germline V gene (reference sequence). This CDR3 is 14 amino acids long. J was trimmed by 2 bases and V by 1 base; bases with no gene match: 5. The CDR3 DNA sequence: TGCAGTGCTAGAGGGACAGGCAAAGCCTACGAGCAGTACTTC. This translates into CSARGTGKAYEQYF.

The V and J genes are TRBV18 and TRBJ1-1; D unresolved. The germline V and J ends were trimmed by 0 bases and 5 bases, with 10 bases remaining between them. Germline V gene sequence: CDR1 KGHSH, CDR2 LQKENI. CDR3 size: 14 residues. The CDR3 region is CASSPPYSGTEAFF. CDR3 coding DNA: TGTGCCAGCTCACCACCGTACAGCGGGACTGAAGCTTTCTTT.

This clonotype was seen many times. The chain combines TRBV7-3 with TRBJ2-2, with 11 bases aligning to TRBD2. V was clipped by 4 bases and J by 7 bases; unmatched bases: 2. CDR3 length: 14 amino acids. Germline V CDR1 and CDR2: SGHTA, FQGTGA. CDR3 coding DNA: TGTGCCAGCAGCTCAGGACTAGCGGGCGGGGAGCTGTTTTTT. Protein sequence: CASSSGLAGGELFF.

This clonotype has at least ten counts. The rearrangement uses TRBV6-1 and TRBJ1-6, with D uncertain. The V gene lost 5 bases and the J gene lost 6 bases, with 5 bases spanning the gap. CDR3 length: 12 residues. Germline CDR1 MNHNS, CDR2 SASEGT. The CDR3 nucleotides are TGTGCCAGCAGTAACCTTAATTCACCCCTCCACTTT. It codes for CASSNLNSPLHF.

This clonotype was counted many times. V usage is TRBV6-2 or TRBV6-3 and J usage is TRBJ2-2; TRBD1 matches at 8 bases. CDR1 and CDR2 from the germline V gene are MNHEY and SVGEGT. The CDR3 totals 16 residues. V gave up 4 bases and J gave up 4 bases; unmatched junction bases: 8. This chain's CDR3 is CASSSTRTGTTGELFF. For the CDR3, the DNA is TGTGCCAGCAGTTCCACCAGGACAGGGACCACCGGGGAGCTGTTTTTT.

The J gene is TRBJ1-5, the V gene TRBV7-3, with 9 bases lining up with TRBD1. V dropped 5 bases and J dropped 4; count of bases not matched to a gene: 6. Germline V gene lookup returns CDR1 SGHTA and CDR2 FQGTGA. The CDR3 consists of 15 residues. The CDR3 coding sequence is TGTGCCAGCAGCCCGCCGACAGGGGGTAATCAGCCCCAGCATTTT. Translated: CASSPPTGGNQPQHF.

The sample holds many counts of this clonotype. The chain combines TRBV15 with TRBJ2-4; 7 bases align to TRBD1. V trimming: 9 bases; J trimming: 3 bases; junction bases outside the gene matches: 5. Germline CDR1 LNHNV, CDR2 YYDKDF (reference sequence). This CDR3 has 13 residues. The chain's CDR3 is CATGQSVKNIQYF. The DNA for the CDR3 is TGTGCCACGGGACAGTCAGTCAAAAACATTCAGTACTTC.

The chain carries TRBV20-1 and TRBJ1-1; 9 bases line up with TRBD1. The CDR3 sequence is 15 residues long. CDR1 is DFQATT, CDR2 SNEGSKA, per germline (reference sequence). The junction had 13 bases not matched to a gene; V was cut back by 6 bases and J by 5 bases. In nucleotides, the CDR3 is TGCAGTGCAGATTTTACAGGGGGCGCGGAGACTGAAGCTTTCTTT. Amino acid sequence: CSADFTGGAETEAFF.

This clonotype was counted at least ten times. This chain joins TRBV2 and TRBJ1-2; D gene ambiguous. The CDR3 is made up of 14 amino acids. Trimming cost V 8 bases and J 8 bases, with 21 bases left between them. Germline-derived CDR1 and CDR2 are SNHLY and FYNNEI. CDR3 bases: TGTGCCAGCTCCCCAGAGAGCCTATCTAGAGGCTACACCTTC. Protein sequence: CASSPESLSRGYTF.

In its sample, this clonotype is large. The CDR3 spells CATSGLAGETQYF. CDR3 in DNA: TGTGCCACCAGCGGACTAGCGGGGGAGACCCAGTACTTC. The V and J genes are TRBV15 and TRBJ2-5; 12 bases match TRBD2. In germline, CDR1 is LNHNV, CDR2 YYDKDF (reference sequence). The CDR3 is 13 residues long. The trim removed 5 bases at V and 5 bases at J, leaving 0 bases unmatched.